The clone carrying this T cell receptor (beta chain) was picked up one time. Its antigen remains unknown. The naive CD8 subset, CD45RO-negative cells positively selected for CCR7, excluded terminally differentiated effector memory CD45RA+ cells. With 4 bases removed from V and 6 bases from J, the gap between germline ends came to 16 bases. CDR3 size: 14 residues. The germline V gene has CDR1 LNHNV and CDR2 YYDKDF (reference sequence). Deep was the level used in running the assay. Splitting of each subset's genomic DNA was done evenly across several immunoSEQ plates. Template for every sorted-subset replicate PCR totaled approximately 0.2 ug DNA, some 30,000 T cell genomes. Measured with immunoSEQ multiplex PCR; TCRdb has only the in-frame clones, and not every one. The sample comprises around 620,000 clones, 90% to 95% of which are singletons, and 0.095% to 0.14% rests with the top ten. The data stem from a study of shared clonotypes between healthy human individuals.

Points from the study as a whole: Clonotypes shared by all four donors outscored non-shared clonotypes in generation probability.

V and J are TRBV15 and TRBJ2-7, with D unresolved. The origin of this receptor is a woman aged 25 to 45 in good health. Sequencing used naive CD8+ T cells sorted from blood. CDR3 in DNA: TGTGCCACCAGCATCGGGCTAGGGCGGCTCGAGCAGTACTTC. It is translated as CATSIGLGRLEQYF. The whole variable domain, filled in from reference TRBV15 and TRBJ2-7, reads DAMVIQNPRYQVTQFGKPVTLSCSQTLNHNVMYWYQQKSSQAPKLLFHYYDKDFNNEADTPDNFQSRRPNTSFCFLDIRSPGLGDTAMYLCATSIGLGRLEQYFGPGTRLTVT.